This record covers a single TCR beta chain. As yet, its antigen is unknown. Clones were read by immunoSEQ multiplex PCR, and TCRdb kept only the in-frame ones, dropping some. Found here are fewer than 45,000 clones, about 85% of them singletons; the top ten hold around 2.9%. The sample belongs to a study of OX40 agonist ivuxolimab in advanced cancers. General study results and limits: The average count of expanded clones was higher among CD8+ T cells than among CD4+. Some nonresponders also had low normalized T-cell clonal expansion. Circulating CD4+ and CD8+ T cells showed clonal expansion by week 6 at 0.1 to 3.0 mg/kg.

Blood sampling was done at baseline, cycle 4 day 1, and cycle 7 day 1. The junction had 6 bases not matched to a gene; V was cut back by 5 bases and J by 8 bases. CDR3 length equals 13 residues. Germline lookup yields CDR1 SEHNR and CDR2 FQNEAQ (reference sequence). This sample comprised CD4+ or CD8+ T cells sorted from blood, obtained in a trial of the OX40 agonist ivuxolimab. The TCR was taken from an adult with an advanced solid tumor such as melanoma, head and neck, liver or kidney cancer. This chain connects TRBV7-9 to TRBJ2-1, with 7 bases matching TRBD2. This CDR3 is CASSRGLDDEQFF. CDR3 DNA: TGTGCCAGCAGCAGAGGACTAGACGATGAGCAGTTCTTC. The whole variable domain, remainder taken from reference TRBV7-9 and TRBJ2-1, is DTGVSQNPRHKITKRGQNVTFRCDPISEHNRLYWYRQTLGQGPEFLTYFQNEAQLEKSRLLSDRFSAERPKGSFSTLEIQRTEQGDSAMYLCASSRGLDDEQFFGPGTRLTVL.